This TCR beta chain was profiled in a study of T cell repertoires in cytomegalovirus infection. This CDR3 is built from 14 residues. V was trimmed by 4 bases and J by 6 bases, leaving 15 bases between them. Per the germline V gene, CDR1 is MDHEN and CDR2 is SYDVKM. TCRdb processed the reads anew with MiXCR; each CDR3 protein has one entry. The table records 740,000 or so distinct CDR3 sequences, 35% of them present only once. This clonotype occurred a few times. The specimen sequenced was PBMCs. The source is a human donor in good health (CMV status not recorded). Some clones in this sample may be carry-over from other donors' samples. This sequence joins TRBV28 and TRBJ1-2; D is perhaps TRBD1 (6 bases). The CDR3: CASSSKQGMNGYTF. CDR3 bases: TGTGCCAGCAGTTCAAAGCAGGGGATGAATGGCTACACCTTC.